The text below deals with one TCR beta chain. No antigen is known for it. No qualities accompany the bases; no much larger clone lies one base away. Systemically healthy Caucasian individuals from Russia, 35 to 50 in total and aged roughly 6 to 95 years, were included as donors. Each donor gave 8 to 10 milliliters of peripheral blood, drawn into EDTA-treated Vacutainer tubes. Ficoll-Paque density-gradient centrifugation was used to isolate PBMCs, with at least 6.5 million per sample. Trizol reagent was used to extract total RNA from PBMCs, with at least 5 micrograms per sample. The percentages of naive CD45RAhigh/CD27high T cells were determined by flow cytometry on a PBMC aliquot from every donor. This entry comes from a study of blood T cells in healthy people across ages (dated by TCRdb to between 2014 and 2017). As for the study more broadly: In model experiments, template switching captured about one uniquely barcoded TCR beta cDNA molecule for every two T cells. To track age-related changes in TCR beta repertoire diversity, the study relied on deep sequencing normalized with unique cDNA molecular identifiers. The donors were split into four age groups: young (average about 15 years), middle-aged (roughly 42), aged (more than 60) and long-lived (approximately 80). To avoid experimental bias, donors of different ages were randomly spread across the sequencing lanes. The study analyzed two additional independent replicas of 1 million unique cDNA reads from the same blood draw for two donors, one aged 18 to 29 and one aged 80 or older.

Library method: 5' RACE. This sample was sequenced with an Illumina HiSeq 2500. A second PCR of about 6 to 11 cycles was performed with a sample-barcoded 5' primer and a J-beta primer mix. A unique molecular identifier was introduced onto each TCR beta cDNA molecule by a template-switch 5' adaptor carrying 12 random nucleotides. Each sample yielded at least 2.5 million CDR3-containing paired-end reads. The Mint cDNA synthesis kit, primed by a TRBC-specific oligonucleotide, was used to synthesize first-strand cDNA from all RNA. Following uracil-DNA glycosylase treatment, all cDNA underwent a first 18-cycle PCR with the universal primers M1SS and BC2_uni_R. Under the source paper's analysis protocol: For normalization, 1 million high-quality reads were randomly selected from each sample, with every read carrying a distinct molecular identifier. Instead of being binned into consensus sequences, reads with shared molecular identifiers were discarded. MiTCR, with a Q25 quality threshold and the strictest error-elimination algorithm, was used for CDR3 identification, clonotype clustering and error correction. Lower-bound total TCR beta diversity was estimated with a nonparametric unseen species model using Euler transformation. The public reads were reprocessed in TCRdb via fastp at Q25 and MiXCR, keeping in-frame beta chains. For every CDR3 protein sequence, its rows merge into one entry that carries the most common genes and DNA. For this entry, the V and J calls and clone size follow TCRdb and not the study's own pipeline. This sample lists more than 550,000 distinct CDR3 sequences; 22% were detected once. Around 21% of the sample lies in the top ten.

V sheds 5 bases and J sheds 5 bases, leaving 18 bases between their ends. The CDR3 goes from the cysteine to the phenylalanine over 15 residues. Only the CDR3 DNA is retained, 45 bases long and in frame from the first base. CDR1 and CDR2, per the germline V gene (reference sequence), are LNHDA and SQIVND. The research as a whole found: Total diversity estimates from one million sequenced T cells were considered lower bounds and underestimates. Compared with the aged group, the long-lived group had more naive CD4+ T cells, fewer expanded clones and increased TCR diversity, a pattern suggesting age selection. Observed TCR beta diversity correlated strongly with the percentage of naive T cells measured by flow cytometry. Bulk unsorted PBMC profiling prevented conclusive comparison of naive and antigen-experienced compartments. Because the CMV infection status of the donors was unknown, age-related changes in expanded clonotypes may potentially have been confounded. Observed TCR beta diversity per million T cells fell roughly linearly with age, and a significant reduction was already apparent by age around 40.

The sample taken for sequencing was blood. The TCR sequence derives from a man between 65 and 85 years old in good health. The chain is made from TRBV19 and TRBJ1-1, with TRBD1 tentatively as D gene (5 bases match). The DNA sequence is TGTGCCAGTAGTTCCCTCCGGGGCCCGGGTACTGAAGCTTTCTTT. The encoded protein is CASSSLRGPGTEAFF. Reference TRBV19 and TRBJ1-1 proteins supply the regions before and after the CDR3; the full variable domain is: DGGITQSPKYLFRKEGQNVTLSCEQNLNHDAMYWYRQDPGQGLRLIYYSQIVNDFQKGDIAEGYSVSREKKESFPLTVTSAQKNPTAFYLCASSSLRGPGTEAFFGQGTRLTVV.